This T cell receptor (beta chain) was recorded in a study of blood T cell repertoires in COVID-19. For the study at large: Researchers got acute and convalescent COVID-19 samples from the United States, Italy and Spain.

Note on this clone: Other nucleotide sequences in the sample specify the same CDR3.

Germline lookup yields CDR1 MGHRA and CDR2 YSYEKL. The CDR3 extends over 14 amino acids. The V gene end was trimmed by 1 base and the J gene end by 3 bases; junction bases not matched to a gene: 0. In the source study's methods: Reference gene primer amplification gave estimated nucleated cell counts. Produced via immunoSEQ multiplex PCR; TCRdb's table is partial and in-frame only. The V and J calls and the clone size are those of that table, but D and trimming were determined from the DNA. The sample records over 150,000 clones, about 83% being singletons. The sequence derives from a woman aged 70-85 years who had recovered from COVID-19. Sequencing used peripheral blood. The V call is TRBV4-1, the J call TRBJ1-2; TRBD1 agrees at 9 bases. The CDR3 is CASSQGTGDYGYTF. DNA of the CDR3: TGCGCCAGCAGCCAAGGGACAGGGGACTATGGCTACACCTTC.